A single sample gave rise to the 8 T cell receptor beta chains below, sequenced in a study of blood T cell repertoires in COVID-19. Clones were read by immunoSEQ multiplex PCR, and TCRdb kept only the in-frame ones, dropping some. Among about 190,000 clones, around 90% were seen once, and the ten largest hold 0.45% to 0.65%. Material for sequencing was peripheral blood. These receptors all come from a man over 45 with acute or convalescent COVID-19.

V is TRBV5-4 and J is TRBJ1-2; 9 bases align to TRBD1. This CDR3 has 15 amino acids. The ends lost 1 base at V and 4 bases at J; junction bases unmatched: 5. Germline V gene data show CDR1 as SGHNT and CDR2 as YYREEE (reference sequence). DNA of the CDR3: TGTGCCAGCAGCTTGTACGCGGGACAGGGCTATGGCTACACCTTC. It encodes CASSLYAGQGYGYTF.

This rearrangement joins TRBV15 to TRBJ1-5; D is ambiguous. This CDR3 comprises 15 residues. The V end was cut by 0 bases, the J end by 6 bases, with 12 bases between. The germline gives CDR1 LNHNV, CDR2 YYDKDF (reference sequence). CDR3 in amino acids: CATSRDLSPGQPQHF. The CDR3, as DNA: TGTGCCACCAGCAGAGATCTGAGTCCGGGTCAGCCCCAGCATTTT.

This chain connects TRBV6-6 to TRBJ2-5; 7 bases match TRBD1. J lost 5 bases, V lost 5 bases, and 14 bases had no gene match. This CDR3 region has 16 residues. Germline lookup yields CDR1 MNHNY and CDR2 SVGAGI (reference sequence). The CDR3 spells CASSQGQEIRGETQYF. The DNA of the CDR3 is TGTGCCAGCAGTCAAGGACAGGAAATAAGGGGGGAGACCCAGTACTTC.

The chain uses TRBV6-1 and TRBJ2-7; no reliable D call. CDR3 size: 15 residues. In germline, CDR1 is MNHNS, CDR2 SASEGT. Trimming took 5 bases from V and 6 from J, leaving 20 bases between them. Here the CDR3 reads CASSSTHLLVIEQYF. In DNA, the CDR3 is TGTGCCAGCAGTTCAACCCACCTCCTAGTGATCGAGCAGTACTTC.

The CDR3 sequence: CASSKTSGSVETQYF. CDR3 in DNA: TGTGCCAGCAGCAAGACTAGCGGGAGTGTGGAGACCCAGTACTTC. The rearrangement joins TRBV28 to TRBJ2-5; 12 bases map to TRBD2. The germline V gene encodes CDR1 MDHEN and CDR2 SYDVKM. V shed 6 bases and J 5 bases; nucleotides not matched to a gene: 7. This CDR3 contains 15 residues. Looking up the rest from reference TRBV28 and TRBJ2-5 gives the full variable domain: DVKVTQSSRYLVKRTGEKVFLECVQDMDHENMFWYRQDPGLGLRLIYFSYDVKMKEKGDIPEGYSVSREKKERFSLILESASTNQTSMYLCASSKTSGSVETQYFGPGTRLLVL.

V and J are TRBV2 and TRBJ1-6; D might be TRBD1 (5 bases). The CDR3 extends over 14 amino acids. Germline CDR1 is SNHLY and CDR2 is FYNNEI. Trimming left V 8 bases short and J 9 bases short, with 17 bases between. CDR3 sequence (DNA): TGTGCCAGCCGGATGCGGGGCACGGGTTCACCCCTCCACTTT. This codes for CASRMRGTGSPLHF.

The chain links TRBV6-4 to TRBJ2-3; TRBD1 might be the D (6 bases). There are 17 residues in the CDR3. V dropped 5 bases and J dropped 2 bases, with 20 bases sitting between them. CDR1 is MRHNA, CDR2 SNTAGT, per germline. The CDR3 region has the DNA TGTGCCAGCAGTCCCTCGTCCAGGGGACAAAACACAGATACGCAGTATTTT. The encoded protein is CASSPSSRGQNTDTQYF.

This chain connects TRBV7-8 to TRBJ2-1; TRBD1 is a possible D gene (5 bases). The CDR3 runs to 14 residues. CDR1 and CDR2 (germline): SGHVS, FQNEAQ. V lost 5 bases to trimming and J lost 3 bases, with 11 bases between them. This chain's CDR3 is CASSRAQGYNEQFF. The CDR3 bases are TGTGCCAGCAGCCGAGCCCAGGGCTACAATGAGCAGTTCTTC. Full variable domain (outside the CDR3, taken from reference TRBV7-8 and TRBJ2-1): GAGVSQSPRYKVAKRGQDVALRCDPISGHVSLFWYQQALGQGPEFLTYFQNEAQLDKSGLPSDRFFAERPEGSVSTLKIQRTQQEDSAVYLCASSRAQGYNEQFFGPGTRLTVL.